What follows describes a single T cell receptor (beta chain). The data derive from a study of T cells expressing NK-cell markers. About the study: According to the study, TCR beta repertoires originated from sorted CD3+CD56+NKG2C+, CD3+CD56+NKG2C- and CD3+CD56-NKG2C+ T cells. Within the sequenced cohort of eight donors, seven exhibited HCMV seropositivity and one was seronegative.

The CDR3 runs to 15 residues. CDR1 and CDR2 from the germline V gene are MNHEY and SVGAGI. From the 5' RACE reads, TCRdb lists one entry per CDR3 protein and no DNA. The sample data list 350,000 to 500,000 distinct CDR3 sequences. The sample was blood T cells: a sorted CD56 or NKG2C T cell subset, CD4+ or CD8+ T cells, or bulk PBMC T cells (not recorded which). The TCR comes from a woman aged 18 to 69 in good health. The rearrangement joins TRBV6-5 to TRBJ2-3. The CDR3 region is CASSYSTEGTDTQYF.